The clone carrying this T cell receptor (beta chain) appeared many times. Antigen specificity is unknown. This sample was taken from a study of T cells in Graves' hyperthyroidism and ophthalmopathy. Findings and caveats of the study: In the blood, most expanded thyroid clonotypes above 0.001 appeared as well.

RNA transcripts served as the template for amplifying TCR beta CDR3 regions. The HTBI set primed first-round TCR CDR3 RT-PCR. Via MiXCR, TCRdb re-called the multiplex PCR reads, giving one row per CDR3 protein. This sample has hundreds of thousands of distinct CDR3 sequences, with about half found just once. Germline V gene sequence: CDR1 SGHAT, CDR2 FQNNGV. The CDR3 spans 15 residues. Trimming cost V 5 bases and J 0 bases, with 11 bases left between them. The patients, who ranged from 18 to 65 in age, presented with newly diagnosed hyperthyroidism lasting under 2 months. This clonotype originated in a woman aged 18-35 years with Graves' hyperthyroidism. This chain links TRBV11-2 with TRBJ1-5; D call uncertain. The sequencing input was peripheral blood or thyroid tissue (not recorded which). CDR3 bases: TGTGCCAGCAGCCCAACTGGGGATAGCAATCAGCCCCAGCATTTT. This codes for CASSPTGDSNQPQHF.